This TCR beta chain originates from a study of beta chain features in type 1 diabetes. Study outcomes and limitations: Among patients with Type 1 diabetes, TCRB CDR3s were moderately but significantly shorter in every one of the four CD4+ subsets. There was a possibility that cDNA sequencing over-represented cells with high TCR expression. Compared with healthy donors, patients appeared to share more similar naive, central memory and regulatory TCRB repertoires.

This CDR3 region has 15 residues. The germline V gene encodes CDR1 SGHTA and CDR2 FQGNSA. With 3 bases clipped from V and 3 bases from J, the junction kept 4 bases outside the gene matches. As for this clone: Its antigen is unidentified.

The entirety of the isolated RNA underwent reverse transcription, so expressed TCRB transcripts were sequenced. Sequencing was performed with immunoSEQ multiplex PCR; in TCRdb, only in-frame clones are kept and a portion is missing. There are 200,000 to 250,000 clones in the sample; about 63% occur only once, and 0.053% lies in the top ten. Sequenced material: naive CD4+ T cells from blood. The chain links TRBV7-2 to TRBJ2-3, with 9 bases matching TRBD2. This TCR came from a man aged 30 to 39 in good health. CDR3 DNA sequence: TGTGCCAGCAGCTTCGTTAGCGGGGGTACAGATACGCAGTATTTT. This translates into CASSFVSGGTDTQYF.